Below are 4 T cell receptor beta chains sequenced from a single sample in a study of cytomegalovirus exposure and HLA in healthy donors (dated by TCRdb to the late 2010s). Library creation used the immunoSEQ multiplex PCR assay. A mixture of 60 forward primers for TCR Vbeta segments and 13 reverse primers for TCR Jbeta segments was used in the multiplex PCR. Here the immuneACCESS table is served through TCRdb, limited to in-frame sequences with V and J called. Missing clones are a known gap in these copies; in checked studies unresolved V genes cover under half, and the rest lacks a known reason. The table for this sample lists 150,000 to 200,000 clones; 75% to 85% of them were counted only once. About 2.2% of the sample goes to the ten largest clones. Sequencing was carried out using PBMCs. The source is a woman aged 30 to 39 in good health and CMV-seronegative.

The chain joins TRBV6-1 to TRBJ1-5; D gene uncertain. V was clipped by 3 bases and J by 0 bases, with 9 bases between them. The length of the CDR3 is 15 residues. Germline CDR1 is MNHNS and CDR2 is SASEGT. As DNA, the CDR3 is TGTGCCAGCAGTGACAGTATATTTAGCAATCAGCCCCAGCATTTT. The encoded protein is CASSDSIFSNQPQHF.

The CDR3 is CASSDAGVAGNTIYF. The CDR3 DNA reads as TGTGCCAGCAGCGACGCAGGGGTTGCTGGAAACACCATATATTTT. The J gene is TRBJ1-3, the V gene TRBV2; TRBD1 might be the D (6 bases). V was clipped by 6 bases and J by 2 bases, with 14 bases between them. The CDR3 has 15 residues. Germline CDR1 and CDR2: SNHLY and FYNNEI.

V usage is TRBV18 and J usage is TRBJ1-4, with a weak D call TRBD1 (6 bases). CDR1 is KGHSH, CDR2 LQKENI, per germline. This CDR3 has 13 residues. V was cut by 6 bases and J by 8 bases, with 13 bases left in between. The CDR3 coding sequence is TGTGCCAGCTCCCCCGGGGACACGGAAAAACTGTTTTTT. Its protein product is CASSPGDTEKLFF.

The chain is built from TRBV7-2 and TRBJ2-3; perhaps TRBD2 as D (6 bases). Germline assignment: CDR1 SGHTA and CDR2 FQGNSA. CDR3 size: 15 residues. V lost 5 bases, J lost 1 base, and 13 bases lay in between. The DNA for the CDR3 is TGTGCCAGCAGCCCCGGAGGGTTGGGCACAGATACGCAGTATTTT. Its protein is CASSPGGLGTDTQYF.